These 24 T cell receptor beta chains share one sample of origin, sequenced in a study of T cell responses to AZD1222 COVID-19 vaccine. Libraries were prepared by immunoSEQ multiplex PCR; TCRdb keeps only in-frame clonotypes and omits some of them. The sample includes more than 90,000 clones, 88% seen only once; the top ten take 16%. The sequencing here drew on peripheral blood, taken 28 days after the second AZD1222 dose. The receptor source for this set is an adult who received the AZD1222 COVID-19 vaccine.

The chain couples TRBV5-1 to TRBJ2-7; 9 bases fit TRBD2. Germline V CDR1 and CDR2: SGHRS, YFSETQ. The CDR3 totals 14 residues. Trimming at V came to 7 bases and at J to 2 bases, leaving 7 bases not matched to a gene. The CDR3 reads CASGSASGTYEQYF. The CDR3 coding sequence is TGCGCCAGCGGTTCGGCTAGCGGGACCTACGAGCAGTACTTC.

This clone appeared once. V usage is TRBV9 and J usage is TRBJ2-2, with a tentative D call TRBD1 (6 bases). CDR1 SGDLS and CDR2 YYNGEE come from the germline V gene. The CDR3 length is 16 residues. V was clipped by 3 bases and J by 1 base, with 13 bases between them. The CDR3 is CASSAQGTWNTGELFF. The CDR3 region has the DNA TGTGCCAGCAGCGCACAGGGAACCTGGAACACCGGGGAGCTGTTTTTT.

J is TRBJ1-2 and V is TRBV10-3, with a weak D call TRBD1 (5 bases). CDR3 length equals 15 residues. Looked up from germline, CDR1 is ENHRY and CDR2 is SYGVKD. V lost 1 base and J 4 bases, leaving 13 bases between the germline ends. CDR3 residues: CAISELSGRTYGYTF. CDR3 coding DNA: TGTGCCATCAGTGAGTTGTCAGGGCGGACCTATGGCTACACCTTC.

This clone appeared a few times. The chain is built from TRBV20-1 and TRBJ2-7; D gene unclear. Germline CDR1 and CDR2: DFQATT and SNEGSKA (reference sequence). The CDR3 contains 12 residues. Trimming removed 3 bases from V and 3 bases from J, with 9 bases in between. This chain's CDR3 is CSASGQIYEQYF. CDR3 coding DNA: TGCAGTGCTAGTGGGCAGATCTACGAGCAGTACTTC.

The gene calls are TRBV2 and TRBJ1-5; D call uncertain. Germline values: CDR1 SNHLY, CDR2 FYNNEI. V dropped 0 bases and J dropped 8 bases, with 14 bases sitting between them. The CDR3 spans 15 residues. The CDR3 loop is CASSEALGPLEPQHF. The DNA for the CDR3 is TGTGCCAGCAGTGAAGCGCTTGGCCCCTTGGAGCCCCAGCATTTT.

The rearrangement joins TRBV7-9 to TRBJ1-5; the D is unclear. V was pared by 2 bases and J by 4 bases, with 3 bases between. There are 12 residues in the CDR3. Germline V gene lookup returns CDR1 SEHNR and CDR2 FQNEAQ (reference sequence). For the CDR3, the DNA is TGTGCCAGCAGCTTACTTAATCAGCCCCAGCATTTT. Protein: CASSLLNQPQHF.

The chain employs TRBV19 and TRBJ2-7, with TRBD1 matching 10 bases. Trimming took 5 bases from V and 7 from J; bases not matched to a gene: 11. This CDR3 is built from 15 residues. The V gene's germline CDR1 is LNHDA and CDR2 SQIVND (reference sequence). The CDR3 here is CASSVSPGTGEEQYF. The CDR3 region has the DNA TGTGCCAGTAGTGTATCCCCGGGGACAGGGGAAGAGCAGTACTTC.

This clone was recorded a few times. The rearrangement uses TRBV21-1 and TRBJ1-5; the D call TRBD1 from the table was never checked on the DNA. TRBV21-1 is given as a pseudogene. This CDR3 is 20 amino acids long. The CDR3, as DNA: TGTGCCAGCAGCATCGACCGGGGGGACAGGGGGATTCACGGCAATCAGCCCCAGCATTTT. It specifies CASSIDRGDRGIHGNQPQHF.

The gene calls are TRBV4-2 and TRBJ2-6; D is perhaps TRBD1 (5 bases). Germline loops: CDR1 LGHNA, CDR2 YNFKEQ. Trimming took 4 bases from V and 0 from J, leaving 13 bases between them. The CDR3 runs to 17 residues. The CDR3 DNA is TGTGCCAGCAGCCTCCAGGGCGAAACCTCTGGGGCCAACGTCCTGACTTTC. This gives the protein CASSLQGETSGANVLTF.

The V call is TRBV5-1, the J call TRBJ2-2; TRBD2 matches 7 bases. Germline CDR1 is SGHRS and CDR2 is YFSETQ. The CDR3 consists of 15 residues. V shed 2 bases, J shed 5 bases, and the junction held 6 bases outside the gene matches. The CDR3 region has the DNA TGCGCCAGCAGCTTCCGGACTAGAGGTACCGGGGAGCTGTTTTTT. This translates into CASSFRTRGTGELFF.

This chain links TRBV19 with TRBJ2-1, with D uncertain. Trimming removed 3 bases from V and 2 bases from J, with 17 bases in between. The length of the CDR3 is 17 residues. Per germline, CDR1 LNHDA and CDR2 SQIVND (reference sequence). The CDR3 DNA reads TGTGCCAGTAGTATTTCGCAGGTCAAACCCCCCTACAATGAGCAGTTCTTC. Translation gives CASSISQVKPPYNEQFF.

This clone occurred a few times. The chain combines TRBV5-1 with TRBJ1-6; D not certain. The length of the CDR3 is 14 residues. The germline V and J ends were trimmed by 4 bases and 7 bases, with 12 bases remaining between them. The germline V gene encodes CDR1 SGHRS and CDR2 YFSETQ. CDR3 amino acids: CASSNRTGNSPLHF. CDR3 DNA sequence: TGCGCCAGCAGCAATCGGACGGGGAATTCACCCCTCCACTTT.

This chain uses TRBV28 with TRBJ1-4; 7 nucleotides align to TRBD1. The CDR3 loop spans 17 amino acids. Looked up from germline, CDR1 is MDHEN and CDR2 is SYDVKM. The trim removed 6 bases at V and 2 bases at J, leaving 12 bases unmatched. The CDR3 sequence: CASSQGGRGLTNEKLFF. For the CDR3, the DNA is TGTGCCAGCAGCCAGGGGGGCAGGGGGTTGACTAATGAAAAACTGTTTTTT.

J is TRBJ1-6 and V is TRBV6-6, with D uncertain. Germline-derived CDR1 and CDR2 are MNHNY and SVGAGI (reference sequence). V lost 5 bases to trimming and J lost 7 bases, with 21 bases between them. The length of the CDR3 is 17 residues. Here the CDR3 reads CASSPPVRAGLNSPLHF. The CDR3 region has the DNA TGTGCCAGCAGTCCGCCGGTTCGGGCAGGACTAAATTCACCCCTCCACTTT.

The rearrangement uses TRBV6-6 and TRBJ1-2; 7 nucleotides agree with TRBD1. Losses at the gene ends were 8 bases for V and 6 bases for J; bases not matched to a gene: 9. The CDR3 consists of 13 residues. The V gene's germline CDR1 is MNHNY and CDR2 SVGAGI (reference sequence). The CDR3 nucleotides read TGTGCCAGCGTCCAGGGGGATTGGAATGGCTACACCTTC. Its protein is CASVQGDWNGYTF.

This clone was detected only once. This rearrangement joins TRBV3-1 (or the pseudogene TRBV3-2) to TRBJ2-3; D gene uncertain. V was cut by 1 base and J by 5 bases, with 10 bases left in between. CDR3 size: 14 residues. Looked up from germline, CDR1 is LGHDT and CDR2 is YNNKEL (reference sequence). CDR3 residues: CASSQGVAQDTQYF. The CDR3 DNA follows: TGTGCCAGCAGCCAAGGGGTGGCGCAAGATACGCAGTATTTT.

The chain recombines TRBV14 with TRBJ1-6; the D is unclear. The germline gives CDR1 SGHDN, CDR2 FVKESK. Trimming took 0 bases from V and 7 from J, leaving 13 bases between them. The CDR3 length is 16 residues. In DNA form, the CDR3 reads TGTGCCAGCAGCCAAGAAACTGTACTCTTAAATTCACCCCTCCACTTT. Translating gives CASSQETVLLNSPLHF.

The DNA for the CDR3 is TGCGCCAGCAGCTTTACGGGACAGTACACCGGGGAGCTGTTTTTT. It translates to CASSFTGQYTGELFF. The chain links TRBV5-1 to TRBJ2-2, with 7 nucleotides matching TRBD1. CDR3 size: 15 residues. The germline CDR1 and CDR2 sequences are SGHRS and YFSETQ. J was trimmed by 3 bases and V by 2 bases; bases with no gene match: 4.

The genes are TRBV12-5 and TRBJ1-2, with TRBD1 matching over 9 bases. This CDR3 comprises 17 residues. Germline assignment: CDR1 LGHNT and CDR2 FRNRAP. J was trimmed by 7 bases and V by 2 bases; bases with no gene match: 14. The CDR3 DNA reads TGTGCTAGTGGTTTGATCGGTGCCGGGACAGGGTGGGGTGGCTACACCTTC. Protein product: CASGLIGAGTGWGGYTF.

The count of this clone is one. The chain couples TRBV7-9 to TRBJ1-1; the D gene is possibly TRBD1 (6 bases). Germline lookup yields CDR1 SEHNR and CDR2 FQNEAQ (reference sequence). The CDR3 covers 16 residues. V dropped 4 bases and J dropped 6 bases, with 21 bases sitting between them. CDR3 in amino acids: CASSSKTAGGAAEAFF. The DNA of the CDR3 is TGTGCCAGCAGCTCAAAGACAGCGGGGGGCGCCGCTGAAGCTTTCTTT.

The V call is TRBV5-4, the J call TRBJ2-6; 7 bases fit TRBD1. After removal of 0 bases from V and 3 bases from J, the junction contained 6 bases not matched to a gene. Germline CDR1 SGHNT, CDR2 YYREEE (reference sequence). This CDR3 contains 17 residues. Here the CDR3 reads CASSLGTGMRGANVLTF. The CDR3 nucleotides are TGTGCCAGCAGCTTGGGGACAGGAATGCGTGGGGCCAACGTCCTGACTTTC.

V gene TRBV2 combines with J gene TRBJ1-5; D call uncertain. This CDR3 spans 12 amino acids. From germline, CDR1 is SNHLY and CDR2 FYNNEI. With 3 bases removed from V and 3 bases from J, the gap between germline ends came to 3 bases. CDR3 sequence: CASSEANQPQHF. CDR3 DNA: TGTGCCAGCAGTGAGGCCAATCAGCCCCAGCATTTT.

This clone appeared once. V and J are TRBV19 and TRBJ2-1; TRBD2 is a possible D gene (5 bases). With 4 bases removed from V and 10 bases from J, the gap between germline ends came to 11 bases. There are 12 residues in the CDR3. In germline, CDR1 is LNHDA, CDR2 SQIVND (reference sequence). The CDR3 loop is CASSKTLAEQFF. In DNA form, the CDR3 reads TGTGCCAGTAGTAAAACTCTAGCCGAGCAGTTCTTC.

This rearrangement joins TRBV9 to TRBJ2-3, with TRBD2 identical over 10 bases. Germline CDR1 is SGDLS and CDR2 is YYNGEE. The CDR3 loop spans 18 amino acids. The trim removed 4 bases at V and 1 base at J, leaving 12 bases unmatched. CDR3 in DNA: TGTGCCAGCAGCCGGCTCCCTAGCGGGAGAGACGGCACAGATACGCAGTATTTT. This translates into CASSRLPSGRDGTDTQYF.